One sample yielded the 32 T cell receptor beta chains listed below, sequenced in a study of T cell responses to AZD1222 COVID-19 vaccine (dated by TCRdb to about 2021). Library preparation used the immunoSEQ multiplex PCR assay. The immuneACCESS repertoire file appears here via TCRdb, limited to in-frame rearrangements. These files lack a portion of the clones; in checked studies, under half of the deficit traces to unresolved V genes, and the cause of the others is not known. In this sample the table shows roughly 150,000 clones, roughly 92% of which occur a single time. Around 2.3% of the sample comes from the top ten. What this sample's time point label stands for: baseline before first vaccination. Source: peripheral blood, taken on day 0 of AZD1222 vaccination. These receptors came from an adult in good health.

CDR3 coding DNA: TGTGCCACCAGCAGACAGGGGGCGACTAATGAAAAACTGTTTTTT. Its translation: CATSRQGATNEKLFF. The chain joins TRBV15 to TRBJ1-4; TRBD1 matches 8 bases. The CDR3 consists of 15 residues. Looked up from germline, CDR1 is LNHNV and CDR2 is YYDKDF (reference sequence). The V segment lost 2 bases and the J segment 2 bases; nucleotides outside the gene matches: 1. Drawing the rest from reference TRBV15 and TRBJ1-4, the complete variable domain is DAMVIQNPRYQVTQFGKPVTLSCSQTLNHNVMYWYQQKSSQAPKLLFHYYDKDFNNEADTPDNFQSRRPNTSFCFLDIRSPGLGDTAMYLCATSRQGATNEKLFFGSGTQLSVL.

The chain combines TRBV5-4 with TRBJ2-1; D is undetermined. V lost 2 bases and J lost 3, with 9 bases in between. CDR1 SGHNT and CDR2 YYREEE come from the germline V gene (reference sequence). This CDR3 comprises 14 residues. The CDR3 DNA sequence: TGTGCCAGCAGCTTCGTAGGCGTCTACAATGAGCAGTTCTTC. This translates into CASSFVGVYNEQFF.

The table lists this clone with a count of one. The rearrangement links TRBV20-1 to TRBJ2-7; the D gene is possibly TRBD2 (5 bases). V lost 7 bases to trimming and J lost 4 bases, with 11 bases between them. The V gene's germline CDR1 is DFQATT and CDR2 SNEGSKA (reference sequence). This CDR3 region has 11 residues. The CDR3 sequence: CSVKGRYEQYF. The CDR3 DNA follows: TGCAGTGTGAAAGGGAGATACGAGCAGTACTTC.

CDR3 in DNA: TGTGCCAGCAGTTTAAGGGGTACAGATACGCAGTATTTT. This codes for CASSLRGTDTQYF. The chain couples TRBV27 to TRBJ2-3; D is perhaps TRBD1 (5 bases). The V end was cut by 2 bases, the J end by 3 bases, with 6 bases between. This CDR3 is built from 13 residues. Germline CDR1 is MNHEY and CDR2 is SMNVEV (reference sequence).

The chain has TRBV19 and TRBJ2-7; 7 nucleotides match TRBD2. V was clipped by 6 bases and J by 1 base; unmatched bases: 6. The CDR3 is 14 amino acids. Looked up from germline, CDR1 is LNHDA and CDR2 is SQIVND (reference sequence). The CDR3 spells CASSAGVISYEQYF. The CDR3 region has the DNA TGTGCCAGTAGCGCGGGGGTTATATCCTACGAGCAGTACTTC.

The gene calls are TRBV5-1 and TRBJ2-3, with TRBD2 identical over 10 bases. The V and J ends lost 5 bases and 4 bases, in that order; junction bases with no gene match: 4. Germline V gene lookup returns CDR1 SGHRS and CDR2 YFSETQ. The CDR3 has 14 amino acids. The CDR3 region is CASRPGLASDTQYF. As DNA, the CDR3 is TGCGCCAGCAGACCGGGACTAGCGTCAGATACGCAGTATTTT.

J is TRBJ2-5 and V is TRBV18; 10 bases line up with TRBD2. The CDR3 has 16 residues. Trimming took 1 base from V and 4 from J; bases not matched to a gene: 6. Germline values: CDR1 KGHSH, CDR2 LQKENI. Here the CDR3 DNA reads TGTGCCAGCTCACCACGGAGCGGGGGGGCCGGAGAGACCCAGTACTTC. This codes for CASSPRSGGAGETQYF.

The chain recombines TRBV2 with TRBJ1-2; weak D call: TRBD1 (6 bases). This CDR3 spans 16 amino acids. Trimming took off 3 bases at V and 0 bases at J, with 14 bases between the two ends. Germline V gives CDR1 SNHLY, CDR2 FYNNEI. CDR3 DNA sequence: TGTGCCAGCAGTGATGGGCAGGGGAGAGCTAACTATGGCTACACCTTC. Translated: CASSDGQGRANYGYTF.

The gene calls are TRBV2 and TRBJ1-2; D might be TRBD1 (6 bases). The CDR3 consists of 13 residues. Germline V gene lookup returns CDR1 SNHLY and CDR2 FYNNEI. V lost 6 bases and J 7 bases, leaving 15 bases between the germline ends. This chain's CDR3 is CASRGGREGGYTF. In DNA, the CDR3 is TGTGCCAGCAGGGGGGGCAGGGAAGGTGGCTACACCTTC.

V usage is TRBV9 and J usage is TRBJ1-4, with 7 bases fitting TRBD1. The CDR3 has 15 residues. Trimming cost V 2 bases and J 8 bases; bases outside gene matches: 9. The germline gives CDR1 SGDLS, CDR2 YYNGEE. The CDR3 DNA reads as TGTGCCAGCAGCGTGACGACAGGGTCAGGAGAAAAACTGTTTTTT. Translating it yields CASSVTTGSGEKLFF. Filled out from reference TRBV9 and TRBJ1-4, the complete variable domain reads DSGVTQTPKHLITATGQRVTLRCSPRSGDLSVYWYQQSLDQGLQFLIQYYNGEERAKGNILERFSAQQFPDLHSELNLSSLELGDSALYFCASSVTTGSGEKLFFGSGTQLSVL.

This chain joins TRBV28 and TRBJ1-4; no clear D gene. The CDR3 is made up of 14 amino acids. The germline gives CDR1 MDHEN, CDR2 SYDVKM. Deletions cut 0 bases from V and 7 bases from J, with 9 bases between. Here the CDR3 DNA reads TGTGCCAGCAGTTTATGGAGTTTAGGTGAAAAACTGTTTTTT. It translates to CASSLWSLGEKLFF.

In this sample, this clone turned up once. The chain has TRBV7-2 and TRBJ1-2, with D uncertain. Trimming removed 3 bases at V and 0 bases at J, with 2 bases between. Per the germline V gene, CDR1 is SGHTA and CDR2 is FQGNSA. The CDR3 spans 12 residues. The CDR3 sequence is CASSLANYGYTF. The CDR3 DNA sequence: TGTGCCAGCAGCTTGGCTAACTATGGCTACACCTTC.

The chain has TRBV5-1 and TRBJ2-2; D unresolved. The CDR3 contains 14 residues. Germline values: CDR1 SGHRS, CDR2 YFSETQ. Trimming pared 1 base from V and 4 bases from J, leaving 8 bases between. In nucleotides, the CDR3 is TGCGCCAGCAGCTTGTTGGAATCCACCGGGGAGCTGTTTTTT. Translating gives CASSLLESTGELFF.

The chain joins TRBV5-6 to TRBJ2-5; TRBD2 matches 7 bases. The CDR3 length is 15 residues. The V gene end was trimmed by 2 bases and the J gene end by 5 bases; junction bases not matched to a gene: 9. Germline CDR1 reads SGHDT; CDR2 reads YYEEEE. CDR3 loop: CASSFRRLGGETQYF. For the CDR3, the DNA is TGTGCCAGCAGCTTTAGGAGACTGGGGGGGGAGACCCAGTACTTC.

The CDR3 nucleotides read TGTGCCAGCAGGGGACAGAATAATTCACCCCTCCACTTT. Amino acid sequence: CASRGQNNSPLHF. V and J are TRBV25-1 and TRBJ1-6; TRBD1 matches 7 bases. V dropped 6 bases and J dropped 5; count of bases not matched to a gene: 1. This CDR3 region has 13 residues. Germline V gene lookup returns CDR1 MGHDK and CDR2 SYGVNS.

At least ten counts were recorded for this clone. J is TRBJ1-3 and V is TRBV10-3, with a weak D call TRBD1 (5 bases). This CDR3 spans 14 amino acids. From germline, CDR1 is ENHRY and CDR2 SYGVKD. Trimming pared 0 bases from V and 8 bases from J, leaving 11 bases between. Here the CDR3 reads CAISESGGGDTIYF. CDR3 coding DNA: TGTGCCATCAGTGAGTCGGGGGGAGGAGACACCATATATTTT.

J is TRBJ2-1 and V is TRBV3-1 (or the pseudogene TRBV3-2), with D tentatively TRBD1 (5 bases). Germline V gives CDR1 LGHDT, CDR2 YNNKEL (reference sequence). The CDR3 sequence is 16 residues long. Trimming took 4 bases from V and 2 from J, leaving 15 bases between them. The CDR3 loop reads CASSPGPQGTYNEQFF. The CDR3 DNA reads TGTGCCAGCAGCCCTGGACCTCAGGGAACCTACAATGAGCAGTTCTTC.

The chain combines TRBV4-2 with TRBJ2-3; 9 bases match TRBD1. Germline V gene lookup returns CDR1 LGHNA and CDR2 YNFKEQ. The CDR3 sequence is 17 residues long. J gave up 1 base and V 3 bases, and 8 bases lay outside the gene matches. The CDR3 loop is CASSQPITGGGTDTQYF. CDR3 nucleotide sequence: TGTGCCAGCAGCCAGCCAATCACAGGGGGCGGCACAGATACGCAGTATTTT.

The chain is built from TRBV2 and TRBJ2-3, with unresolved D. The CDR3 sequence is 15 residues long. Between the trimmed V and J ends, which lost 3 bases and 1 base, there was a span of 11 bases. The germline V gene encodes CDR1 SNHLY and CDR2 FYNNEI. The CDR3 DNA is TGTGCCAGCAGTGAGGTGGGGTTCCGCACAGATACGCAGTATTTT. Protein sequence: CASSEVGFRTDTQYF.

In DNA, the CDR3 is TGTGCCAGCACTGGGGGTGGTGACAGGGTCGGCAATGAGCAGTTCTTC. Its translation is CASTGGGDRVGNEQFF. The chain employs TRBV2 and TRBJ2-1, with 7 bases aligning to TRBD1. The ends lost 7 bases at V and 6 bases at J; junction bases unmatched: 15. CDR1 and CDR2 (germline): SNHLY, FYNNEI. The CDR3 loop spans 16 amino acids.

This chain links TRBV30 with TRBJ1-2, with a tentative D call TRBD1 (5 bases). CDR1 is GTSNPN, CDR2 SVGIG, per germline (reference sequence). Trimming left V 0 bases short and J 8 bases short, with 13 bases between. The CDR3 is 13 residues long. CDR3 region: CAWSVSGAGGYTF. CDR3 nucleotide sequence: TGTGCCTGGAGTGTATCTGGGGCTGGGGGCTACACCTTC.

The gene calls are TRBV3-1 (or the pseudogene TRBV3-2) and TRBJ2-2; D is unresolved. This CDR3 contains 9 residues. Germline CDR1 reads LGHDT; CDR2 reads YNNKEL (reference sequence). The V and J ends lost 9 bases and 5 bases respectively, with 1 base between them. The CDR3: CARTGELFF. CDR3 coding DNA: TGTGCCAGGACCGGGGAGCTGTTTTTT.

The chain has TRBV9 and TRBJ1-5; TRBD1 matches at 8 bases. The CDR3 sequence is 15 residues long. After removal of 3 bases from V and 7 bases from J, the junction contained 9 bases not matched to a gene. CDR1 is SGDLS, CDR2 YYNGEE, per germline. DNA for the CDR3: TGTGCCAGCAGCGCCGCTGGACAGGGCCCCCAGCCCCAGCATTTT. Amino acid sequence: CASSAAGQGPQPQHF.

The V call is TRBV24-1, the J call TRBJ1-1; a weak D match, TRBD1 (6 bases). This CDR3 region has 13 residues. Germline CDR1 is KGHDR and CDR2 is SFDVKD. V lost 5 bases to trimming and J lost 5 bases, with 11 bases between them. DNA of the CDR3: TGTGCCACCAGTGCCTCACAGGGAACTGAAGCTTTCTTT. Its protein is CATSASQGTEAFF.

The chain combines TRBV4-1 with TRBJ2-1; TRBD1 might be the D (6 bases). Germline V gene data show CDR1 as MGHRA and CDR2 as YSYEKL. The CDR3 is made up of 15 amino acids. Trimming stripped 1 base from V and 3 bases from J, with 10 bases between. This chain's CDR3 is CASSQVRQVYNEQFF. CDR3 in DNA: TGCGCCAGCAGCCAAGTTCGACAGGTCTACAATGAGCAGTTCTTC.

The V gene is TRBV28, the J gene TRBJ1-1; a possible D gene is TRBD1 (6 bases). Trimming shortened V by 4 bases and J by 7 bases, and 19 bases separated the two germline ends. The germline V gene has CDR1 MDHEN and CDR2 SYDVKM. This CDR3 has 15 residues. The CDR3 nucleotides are TGTGCCAGCAGTTCCCCGAAGGGCAGGGGCAGTGAAGCTTTCTTT. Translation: CASSSPKGRGSEAFF.

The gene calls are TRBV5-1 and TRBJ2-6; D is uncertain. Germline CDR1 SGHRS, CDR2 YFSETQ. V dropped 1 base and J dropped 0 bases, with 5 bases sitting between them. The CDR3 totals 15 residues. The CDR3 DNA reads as TGCGCCAGCAGCTTGACAGTCTCTGGGGCCAACGTCCTGACTTTC. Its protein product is CASSLTVSGANVLTF.

The CDR3 nucleotides read TGTGCCAGCAGTTCCGGGGCTCAATATAATGAAAAACTGTTTTTT. Translation: CASSSGAQYNEKLFF. This chain connects TRBV6-5 to TRBJ1-4; D perhaps matches TRBD1 (5 bases). CDR3 length: 15 amino acids. Trimming removed 4 bases at V and 4 bases at J, with 13 bases between. Germline V CDR1 and CDR2: MNHEY, SVGAGI.

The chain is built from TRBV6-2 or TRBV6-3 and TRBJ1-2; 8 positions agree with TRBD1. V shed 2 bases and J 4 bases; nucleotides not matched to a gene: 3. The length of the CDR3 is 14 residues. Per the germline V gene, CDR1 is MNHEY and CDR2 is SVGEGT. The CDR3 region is CASSYPGTGYGYTF. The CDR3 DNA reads TGTGCCAGCAGTTACCCCGGGACAGGCTATGGCTACACCTTC.

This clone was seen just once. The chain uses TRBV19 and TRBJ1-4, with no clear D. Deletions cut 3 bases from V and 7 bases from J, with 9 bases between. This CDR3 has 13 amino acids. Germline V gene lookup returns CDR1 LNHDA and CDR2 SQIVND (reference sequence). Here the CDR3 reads CASSIPGAEKLFF. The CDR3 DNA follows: TGTGCCAGTAGTATTCCTGGTGCTGAAAAACTGTTTTTT.

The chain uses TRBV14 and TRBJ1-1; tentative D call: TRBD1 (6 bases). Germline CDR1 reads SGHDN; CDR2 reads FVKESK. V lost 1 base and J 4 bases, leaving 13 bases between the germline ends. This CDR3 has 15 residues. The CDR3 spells CASSQVGGAFTEAFF. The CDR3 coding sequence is TGTGCCAGCAGCCAAGTGGGGGGGGCATTCACTGAAGCTTTCTTT.

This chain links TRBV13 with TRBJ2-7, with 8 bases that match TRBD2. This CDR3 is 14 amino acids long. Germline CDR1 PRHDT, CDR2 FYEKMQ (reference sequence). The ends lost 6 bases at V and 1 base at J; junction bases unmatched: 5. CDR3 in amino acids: CASRPRGGSYEQYF. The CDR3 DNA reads TGTGCCAGCAGGCCCCGGGGGGGGTCCTACGAGCAGTACTTC.